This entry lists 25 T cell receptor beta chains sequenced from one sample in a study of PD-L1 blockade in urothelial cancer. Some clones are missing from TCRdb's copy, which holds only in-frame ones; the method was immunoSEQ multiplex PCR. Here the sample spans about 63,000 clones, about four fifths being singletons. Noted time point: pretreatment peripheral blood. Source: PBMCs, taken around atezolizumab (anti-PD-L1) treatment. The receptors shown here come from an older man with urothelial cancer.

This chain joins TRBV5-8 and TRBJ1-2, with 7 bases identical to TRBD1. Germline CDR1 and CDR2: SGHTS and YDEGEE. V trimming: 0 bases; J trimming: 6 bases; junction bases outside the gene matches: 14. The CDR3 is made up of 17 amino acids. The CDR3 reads CASSLVRGGGGLDGYTF. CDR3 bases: TGTGCCAGCAGCTTGGTTCGGGGCGGAGGGGGCCTAGATGGCTACACCTTC.

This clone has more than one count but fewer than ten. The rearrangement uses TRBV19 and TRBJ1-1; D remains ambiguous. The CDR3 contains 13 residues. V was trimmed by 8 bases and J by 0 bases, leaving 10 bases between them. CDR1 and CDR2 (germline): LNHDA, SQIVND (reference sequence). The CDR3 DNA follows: TGTGCCAGTTCCGTCCTTATGAACACTGAAGCTTTCTTT. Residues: CASSVLMNTEAFF.

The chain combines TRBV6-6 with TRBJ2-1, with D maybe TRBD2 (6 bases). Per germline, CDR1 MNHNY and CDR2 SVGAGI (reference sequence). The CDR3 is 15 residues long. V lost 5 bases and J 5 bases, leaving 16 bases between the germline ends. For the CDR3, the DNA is TGTGCCAGCAGTGCCTGGGACTCGATGAACAATGAGCAGTTCTTC. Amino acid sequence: CASSAWDSMNNEQFF.

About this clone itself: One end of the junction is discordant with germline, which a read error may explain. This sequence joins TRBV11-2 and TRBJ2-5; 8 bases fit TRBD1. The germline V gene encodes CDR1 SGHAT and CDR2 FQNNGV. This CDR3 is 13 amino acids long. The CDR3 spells CASSLDRGGTQYF. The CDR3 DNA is TGTGCCAGCAGCCTAGACAGGGGTGGGACCCAGTACTTC.

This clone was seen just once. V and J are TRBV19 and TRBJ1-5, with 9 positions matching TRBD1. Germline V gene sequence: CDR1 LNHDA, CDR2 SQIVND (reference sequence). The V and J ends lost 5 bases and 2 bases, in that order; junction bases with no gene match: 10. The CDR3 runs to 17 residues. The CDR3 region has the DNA TGTGCCAGTAGTGCAAGGACAGGGGAGGTGGGCAATCAGCCCCAGCATTTT. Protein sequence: CASSARTGEVGNQPQHF.

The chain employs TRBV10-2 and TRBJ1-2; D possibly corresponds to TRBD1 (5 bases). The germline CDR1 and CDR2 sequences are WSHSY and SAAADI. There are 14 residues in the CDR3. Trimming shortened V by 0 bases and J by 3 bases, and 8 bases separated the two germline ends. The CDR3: CASSESTGDYGYTF. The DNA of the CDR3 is TGCGCCAGCAGTGAGTCGACGGGGGACTATGGCTACACCTTC.

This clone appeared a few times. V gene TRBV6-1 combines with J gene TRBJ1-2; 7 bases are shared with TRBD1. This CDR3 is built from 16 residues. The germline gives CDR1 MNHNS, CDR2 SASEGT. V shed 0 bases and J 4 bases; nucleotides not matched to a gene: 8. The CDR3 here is CASSEAGQGGAYGYTF. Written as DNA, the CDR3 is TGTGCCAGCAGTGAAGCGGGGCAGGGGGGAGCCTATGGCTACACCTTC.

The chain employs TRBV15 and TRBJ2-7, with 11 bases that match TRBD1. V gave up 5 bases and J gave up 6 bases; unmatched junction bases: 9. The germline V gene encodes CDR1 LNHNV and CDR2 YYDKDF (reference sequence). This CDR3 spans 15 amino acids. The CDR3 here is CATSGSRDRGSEQYF. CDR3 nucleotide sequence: TGTGCCACCAGCGGGTCCCGGGACAGGGGGTCCGAGCAGTACTTC. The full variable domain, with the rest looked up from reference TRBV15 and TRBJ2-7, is DAMVIQNPRYQVTQFGKPVTLSCSQTLNHNVMYWYQQKSSQAPKLLFHYYDKDFNNEADTPDNFQSRRPNTSFCFLDIRSPGLGDTAMYLCATSGSRDRGSEQYFGPGTRLTVT.

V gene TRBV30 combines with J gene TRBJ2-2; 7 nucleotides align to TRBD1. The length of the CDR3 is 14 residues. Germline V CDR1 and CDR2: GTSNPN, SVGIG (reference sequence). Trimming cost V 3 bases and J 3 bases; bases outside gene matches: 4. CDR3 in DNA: TGTGCCTGGAGAAGACAGGGTGACACCGGGGAGCTGTTTTTT. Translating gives CAWRRQGDTGELFF.

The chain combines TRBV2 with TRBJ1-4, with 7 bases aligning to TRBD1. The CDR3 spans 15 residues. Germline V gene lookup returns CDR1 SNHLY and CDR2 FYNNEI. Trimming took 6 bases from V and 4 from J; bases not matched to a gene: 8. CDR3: CASSDSGQHNEKLFF. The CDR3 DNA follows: TGTGCCAGCAGCGACTCGGGACAGCATAATGAAAAACTGTTTTTT.

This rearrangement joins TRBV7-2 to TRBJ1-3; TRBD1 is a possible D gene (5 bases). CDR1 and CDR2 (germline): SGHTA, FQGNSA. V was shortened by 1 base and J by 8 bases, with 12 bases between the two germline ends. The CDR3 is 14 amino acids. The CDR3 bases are TGTGCCAGCAGCTTAGGGTCCGGGGGAGACACCATATATTTT. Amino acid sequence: CASSLGSGGDTIYF.

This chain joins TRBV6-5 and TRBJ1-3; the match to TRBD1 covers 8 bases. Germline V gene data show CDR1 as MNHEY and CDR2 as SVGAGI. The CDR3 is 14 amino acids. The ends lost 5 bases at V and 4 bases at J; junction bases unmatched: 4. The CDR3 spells CASSRQGSGNTIYF. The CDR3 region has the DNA TGTGCCAGCAGTCGACAGGGGTCGGGAAACACCATATATTTT.

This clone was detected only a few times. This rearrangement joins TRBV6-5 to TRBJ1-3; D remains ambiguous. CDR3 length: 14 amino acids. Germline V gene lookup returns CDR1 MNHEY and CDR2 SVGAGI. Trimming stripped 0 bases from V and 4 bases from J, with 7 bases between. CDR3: CASSYSRAGNTIYF. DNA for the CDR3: TGTGCCAGCAGTTACTCAAGAGCCGGAAACACCATATATTTT.

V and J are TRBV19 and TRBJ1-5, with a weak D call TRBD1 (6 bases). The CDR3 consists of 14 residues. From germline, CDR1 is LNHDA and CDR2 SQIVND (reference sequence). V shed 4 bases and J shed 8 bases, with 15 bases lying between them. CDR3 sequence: CASSNSRGYEPQHF. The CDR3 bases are TGTGCCAGTAGTAATTCCAGGGGTTATGAGCCCCAGCATTTT. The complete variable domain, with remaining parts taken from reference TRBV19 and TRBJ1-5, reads DGGITQSPKYLFRKEGQNVTLSCEQNLNHDAMYWYRQDPGQGLRLIYYSQIVNDFQKGDIAEGYSVSREKKESFPLTVTSAQKNPTAFYLCASSNSRGYEPQHFGDGTRLSIL.

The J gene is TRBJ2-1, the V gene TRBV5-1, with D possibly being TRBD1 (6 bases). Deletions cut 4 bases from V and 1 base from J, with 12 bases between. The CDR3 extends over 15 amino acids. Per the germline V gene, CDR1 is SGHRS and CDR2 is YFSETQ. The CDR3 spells CASSVTGPSYNEQFF. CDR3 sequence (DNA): TGCGCCAGCAGCGTGACAGGACCGTCCTACAATGAGCAGTTCTTC.

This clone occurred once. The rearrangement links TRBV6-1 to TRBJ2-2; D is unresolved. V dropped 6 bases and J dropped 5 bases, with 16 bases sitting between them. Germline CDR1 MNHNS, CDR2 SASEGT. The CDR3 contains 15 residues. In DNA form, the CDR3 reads TGTGCCAGCAGCACCCAAGGTCCGGAGACCGGGGAGCTGTTTTTT. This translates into CASSTQGPETGELFF.

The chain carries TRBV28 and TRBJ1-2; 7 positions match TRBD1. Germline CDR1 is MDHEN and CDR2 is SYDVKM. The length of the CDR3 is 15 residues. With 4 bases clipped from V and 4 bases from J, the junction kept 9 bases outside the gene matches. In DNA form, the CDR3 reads TGTGCCAGCAGTTCACCAGGGACAGAAAGCTATGGCTACACCTTC. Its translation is CASSSPGTESYGYTF.

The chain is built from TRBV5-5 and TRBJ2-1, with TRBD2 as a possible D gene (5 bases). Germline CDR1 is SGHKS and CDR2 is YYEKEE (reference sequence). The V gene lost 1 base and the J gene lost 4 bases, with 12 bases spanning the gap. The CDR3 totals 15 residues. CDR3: CASSLIGLMYNEQFF. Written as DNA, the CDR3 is TGTGCCAGCAGCTTGATAGGACTGATGTACAATGAGCAGTTCTTC.

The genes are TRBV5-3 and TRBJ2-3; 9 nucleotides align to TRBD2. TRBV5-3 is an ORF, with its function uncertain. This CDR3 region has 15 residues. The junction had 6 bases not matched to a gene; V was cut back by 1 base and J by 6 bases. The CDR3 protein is CARSLRASGADTQYF. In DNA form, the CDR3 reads TGTGCCAGAAGCTTGAGGGCTAGCGGGGCTGATACGCAGTATTTT.

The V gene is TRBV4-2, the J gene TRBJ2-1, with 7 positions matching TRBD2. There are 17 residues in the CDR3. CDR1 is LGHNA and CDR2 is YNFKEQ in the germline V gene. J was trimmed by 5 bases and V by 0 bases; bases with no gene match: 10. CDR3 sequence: CASSQDVAGTGNNEQFF. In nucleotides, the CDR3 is TGTGCCAGCAGCCAAGATGTAGCGGGTACGGGTAACAATGAGCAGTTCTTC.

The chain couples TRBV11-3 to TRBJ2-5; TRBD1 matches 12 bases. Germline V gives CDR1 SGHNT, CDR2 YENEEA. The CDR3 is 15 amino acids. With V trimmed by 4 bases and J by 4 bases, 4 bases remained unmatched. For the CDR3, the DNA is TGTGCCAGCAGCTCCCGGGACAGGGGGCGAGAGACCCAGTACTTC. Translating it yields CASSSRDRGRETQYF.

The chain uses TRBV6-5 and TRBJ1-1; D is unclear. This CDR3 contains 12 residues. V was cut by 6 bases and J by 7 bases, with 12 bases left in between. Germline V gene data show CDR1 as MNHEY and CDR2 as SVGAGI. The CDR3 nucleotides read TGTGCCAGCAGCCGAGCTGTCGGTGAAGCTTTCTTT. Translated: CASSRAVGEAFF.

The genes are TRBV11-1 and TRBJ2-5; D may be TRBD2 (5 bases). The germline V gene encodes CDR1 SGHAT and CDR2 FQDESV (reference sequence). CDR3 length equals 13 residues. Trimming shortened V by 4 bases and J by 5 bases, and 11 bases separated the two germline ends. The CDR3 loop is CASSSSEGETQYF. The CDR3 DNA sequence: TGTGCCAGCAGCTCCTCCGAGGGTGAGACCCAGTACTTC.

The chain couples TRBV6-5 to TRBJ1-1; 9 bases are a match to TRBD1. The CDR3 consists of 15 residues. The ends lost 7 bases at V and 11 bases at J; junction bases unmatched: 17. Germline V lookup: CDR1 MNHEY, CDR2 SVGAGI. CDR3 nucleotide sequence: TGTGCCAGCACTAAATCCGGGACAGGGCCCACTCACGCTTTCTTT. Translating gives CASTKSGTGPTHAFF.

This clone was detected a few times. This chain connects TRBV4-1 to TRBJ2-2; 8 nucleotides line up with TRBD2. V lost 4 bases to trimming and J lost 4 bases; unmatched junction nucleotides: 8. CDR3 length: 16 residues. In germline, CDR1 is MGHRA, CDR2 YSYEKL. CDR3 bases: TGCGCCAGCAGCCTCGTTGGGGGGACTAGCACCGGGGAGCTGTTTTTT. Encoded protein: CASSLVGGTSTGELFF.